Given below is one T cell receptor beta chain in context. As yet, its antigen is unknown. This sample stems from a study of cytomegalovirus exposure and HLA in healthy donors. Study-level background: An earlier analysis identified more than 90 million unique TCR beta sequences in 150 million to 200 million T cells.

General study points: Confirmation was obtained in vitro that a few CMV-associated chains are specific for CMV antigens. Roughly uniform sequencing depth across donors was assumed, possibly incorrectly.

V dropped 5 bases and J dropped 0; count of bases not matched to a gene: 9. In germline, CDR1 is SGHAT, CDR2 FQDESV (reference sequence). This CDR3 comprises 17 residues. A multiplex PCR was run with 60 Vbeta primers and 13 Jbeta primers. Here immunoSEQ multiplex PCR was the method, and the copy in TCRdb shows in-frame clones only, minus some. The sample holds about 38,000 clones; approximately 66% are singletons and the top ten take more than 15%. Each of the donors was a healthy bone marrow donor. The receptor's source is a man aged 50-59 years in good health and CMV-seropositive. Sequenced sample: PBMCs. The chain has TRBV11-1 and TRBJ1-1, with TRBD1 identical over 10 bases. In DNA, the CDR3 is TGTGCCAGCAGCGACCGGGACAGGGGTTATCTGAACACTGAAGCTTTCTTT. Translating gives CASSDRDRGYLNTEAFF.